A selection of T cell receptor beta chains follows, all from one sample in a study of blood T cell repertoires in COVID-19. This table comes from immunoSEQ multiplex PCR, and its TCRdb copy is limited to in-frame clones, with some not included. The data contain roughly 220,000 clones, approximately 80% of them singletons. The sequenced sample was PBMCs or T cells enriched from blood (not recorded which). The receptors come from a man aged 25-40 years with acute COVID-19. Each CDR3 is given with its conserved first and last residue. The order of the fields is clone size, J gene, D gene, V gene, CDR3 protein, CDR3 DNA. The D gene is left open where the match is weak. Expanded clones are given a class, and other clones once, few, many or no size at all.

clone_size: -
j_call: TRBJ2-2
d_call: -
v_call: TRBV7-9
cdr3_aa: CASSTGLVNTGELFF
cdr3_nt: TGTGCCAGCAGCACGGGACTTGTGAACACCGGGGAGCTGTTTTTT

clone_size: -
j_call: TRBJ2-5
d_call: TRBD2
v_call: TRBV15
cdr3_aa: CATSRGGGGLAQYF
cdr3_nt: TGTGCCACCAGCAGAGGCGGGGGAGGGTTAGCCCAGTACTTC

clone_size: -
j_call: TRBJ1-1
d_call: TRBD1
v_call: TRBV3-1/TRBV3-2
cdr3_aa: CASSLRQGMNTEAFF
cdr3_nt: TGTGCCAGCAGCCTAAGACAGGGAATGAACACTGAAGCTTTCTTT

clone_size: -
j_call: TRBJ1-4
d_call: -
v_call: TRBV3-1/TRBV3-2
cdr3_aa: CASSPLRPGSVTNEKLFF
cdr3_nt: TGTGCCAGCAGCCCCCTACGTCCAGGTAGCGTCACTAATGAAAAACTGTTTTTT

clone_size: -
j_call: TRBJ2-7
d_call: -
v_call: TRBV5-5
cdr3_aa: CASSRAGQGYEQYF
cdr3_nt: TGTGCCAGCAGCCGGGCGGGCCAAGGGTACGAGCAGTACTTC

clone_size: few
j_call: TRBJ2-6
d_call: -
v_call: TRBV5-5
cdr3_aa: CASSLTAGANVLTF
cdr3_nt: TGTGCCAGCAGCTTGACGGCTGGGGCCAACGTCCTGACTTTC

clone_size: -
j_call: TRBJ2-1
d_call: TRBD1
v_call: TRBV7-9
cdr3_aa: CASSVGQGTYNEQFF
cdr3_nt: TGTGCCAGCAGTGTGGGACAGGGCACCTACAATGAGCAGTTCTTC

clone_size: -
j_call: TRBJ2-2
d_call: TRBD1
v_call: TRBV9
cdr3_aa: CASSVEGTGNTGELFF
cdr3_nt: TGTGCCAGCAGCGTAGAAGGGACAGGGAACACCGGGGAGCTGTTTTTT

clone_size: -
j_call: TRBJ2-1
d_call: TRBD1
v_call: TRBV29-1
cdr3_aa: CSVIGQGAYNEQFF
cdr3_nt: TGCAGCGTTATTGGACAGGGGGCCTACAATGAGCAGTTCTTC

clone_size: -
j_call: TRBJ2-3
d_call: TRBD2
v_call: TRBV5-4
cdr3_aa: CASSLDFAGGVNTQYF
cdr3_nt: TGTGCCAGCAGCTTGGATTTCGCGGGGGGGGTGAATACGCAGTATTTT

clone_size: -
j_call: TRBJ2-2
d_call: TRBD2
v_call: TRBV2
cdr3_aa: CASSVSSGAFTGELFF
cdr3_nt: TGTGCCAGCAGTGTGTCTAGCGGGGCTTTCACCGGGGAGCTGTTTTTT

clone_size: -
j_call: TRBJ2-5
d_call: -
v_call: TRBV3-1/TRBV3-2
cdr3_aa: CASSRGLIGETQYF
cdr3_nt: TGTGCCAGCAGCCGAGGACTCATTGGGGAGACCCAGTACTTC

clone_size: -
j_call: TRBJ2-5
d_call: TRBD2
v_call: TRBV12-5
cdr3_aa: CASGSGGPQETQYF
cdr3_nt: TGTGCTAGTGGTTCGGGGGGGCCCCAAGAGACCCAGTACTTC

clone_size: -
j_call: TRBJ1-1
d_call: -
v_call: TRBV29-1
cdr3_aa: CSVGAGLNTEAFF
cdr3_nt: TGCAGCGTTGGGGCAGGGTTGAACACTGAAGCTTTCTTT

clone_size: -
j_call: TRBJ1-6
d_call: TRBD1
v_call: TRBV28
cdr3_aa: CASSAGTGYNSPLHF
cdr3_nt: TGTGCCAGCAGTGCCGGGACAGGGTACAATTCACCCCTCCACTTT

clone_size: -
j_call: TRBJ1-6
d_call: -
v_call: TRBV10-2
cdr3_aa: CASSETEPSPLHF
cdr3_nt: TGCGCCAGCAGTGAGACAGAACCCTCACCCCTCCACTTT

clone_size: -
j_call: TRBJ2-7
d_call: TRBD1
v_call: TRBV5-4
cdr3_aa: CASRAGTGIDEQYF
cdr3_nt: TGTGCCAGCAGGGCCGGGACAGGGATCGACGAGCAGTACTTC

clone_size: -
j_call: TRBJ2-7
d_call: -
v_call: TRBV19
cdr3_aa: CASSIAAAYEQYF
cdr3_nt: TGTGCCAGTAGTATAGCCGCGGCCTACGAGCAGTACTTC

clone_size: -
j_call: TRBJ1-2
d_call: -
v_call: TRBV27
cdr3_aa: CASSFRDNLGYTF
cdr3_nt: TGTGCCAGCAGTTTTAGGGACAATCTGGGCTACACCTTC

clone_size: few
j_call: TRBJ2-6
d_call: -
v_call: TRBV27
cdr3_aa: CASSLGRGSGANVLTF
cdr3_nt: TGTGCCAGCAGTTTGGGCAGGGGCTCCGGGGCCAACGTCCTGACTTTC

clone_size: -
j_call: TRBJ2-2
d_call: -
v_call: TRBV19
cdr3_aa: CASSLTGELFF
cdr3_nt: TGTGCCAGTAGTCTGACCGGGGAGCTGTTTTTT

clone_size: -
j_call: TRBJ2-3
d_call: -
v_call: TRBV9
cdr3_aa: CASSADTDTQYF
cdr3_nt: TGTGCCAGCAGCGCAGACACAGATACGCAGTATTTT

clone_size: -
j_call: TRBJ2-7
d_call: TRBD2
v_call: TRBV11-2
cdr3_aa: CASSTFSGALLSYEQYF
cdr3_nt: TGTGCCAGCAGCACGTTTAGCGGGGCTCTTCTTTCCTACGAGCAGTACTTC

clone_size: -
j_call: TRBJ2-3
d_call: TRBD2
v_call: TRBV12-5
cdr3_aa: CASGFLQRGGETQYF
cdr3_nt: TGTGCTAGTGGTTTTTTACAGCGGGGGGGCGAGACGCAGTATTTT

clone_size: -
j_call: TRBJ1-5
d_call: -
v_call: TRBV6-5
cdr3_aa: CASNRENQPQHF
cdr3_nt: TGTGCCAGCAACAGGGAGAATCAGCCCCAGCATTTT

clone_size: once
j_call: TRBJ2-2
d_call: TRBD1
v_call: TRBV7-9
cdr3_aa: CASSVWGQHTGELFF
cdr3_nt: TGTGCCAGCAGCGTATGGGGACAGCACACCGGGGAGCTGTTTTTT

clone_size: -
j_call: TRBJ1-5
d_call: -
v_call: TRBV6-1
cdr3_aa: CASSDHLSGPQHF
cdr3_nt: TGTGCCAGCAGTGACCACCTTAGTGGGCCCCAGCATTTT

clone_size: -
j_call: TRBJ1-2
d_call: TRBD1
v_call: TRBV5-6
cdr3_aa: CASSLAGGVPYGYTF
cdr3_nt: TGTGCCAGCAGCTTGGCAGGGGGCGTACCTTATGGCTACACCTTC

clone_size: -
j_call: TRBJ2-1
d_call: -
v_call: TRBV10-2
cdr3_aa: CASSDPEASPFF
cdr3_nt: TGCGCCAGCAGTGACCCGGAGGCTAGCCCGTTCTTC

clone_size: -
j_call: TRBJ1-2
d_call: TRBD1
v_call: TRBV9
cdr3_aa: CASSVGQGGNYGYTF
cdr3_nt: TGTGCCAGCAGCGTAGGACAGGGGGGGAACTATGGCTACACCTTC

clone_size: -
j_call: TRBJ1-1
d_call: -
v_call: TRBV19
cdr3_aa: CASSIQAAGNTEAFF
cdr3_nt: TGTGCCAGTAGTATCCAGGCAGCAGGGAACACTGAAGCTTTCTTT

clone_size: -
j_call: TRBJ2-3
d_call: -
v_call: TRBV24-1
cdr3_aa: CATSVTGGGSDTQYF
cdr3_nt: TGTGCCACCAGTGTGACCGGGGGTGGTTCAGATACGCAGTATTTT

clone_size: once
j_call: TRBJ2-3
d_call: TRBD2
v_call: TRBV10-3
cdr3_aa: CAISEPRLAGSTDTQYF
cdr3_nt: TGTGCCATCAGTGAGCCACGACTAGCGGGGAGCACAGATACGCAGTATTTT

clone_size: -
j_call: TRBJ2-3
d_call: TRBD2
v_call: TRBV2
cdr3_aa: CASKLKLAGTDTQYF
cdr3_nt: TGTGCCAGCAAATTAAAGCTAGCGGGAACAGATACGCAGTATTTT

clone_size: -
j_call: TRBJ2-5
d_call: TRBD2
v_call: TRBV7-2
cdr3_aa: CASSPGLAGFWGTQYF
cdr3_nt: TGTGCCTCAAGCCCCGGCCTAGCGGGGTTTTGGGGGACCCAGTACTTC

clone_size: -
j_call: TRBJ1-3
d_call: -
v_call: TRBV5-5
cdr3_aa: CASSLGTELVAGNTIYF
cdr3_nt: TGTGCCAGCAGCTTGGGGACAGAATTAGTAGCTGGAAACACCATATATTTT

clone_size: -
j_call: TRBJ2-7
d_call: TRBD1
v_call: TRBV19
cdr3_aa: CASTDGQASYEQYF
cdr3_nt: TGTGCCAGTACCGATGGACAGGCCTCCTACGAGCAGTACTTC

clone_size: -
j_call: TRBJ1-4
d_call: TRBD1
v_call: TRBV5-6
cdr3_aa: CASSPGTGELFF
cdr3_nt: TGTGCCAGCAGCCCGGGGACAGGTGAACTGTTTTTT

clone_size: -
j_call: TRBJ1-2
d_call: TRBD1
v_call: TRBV7-9
cdr3_aa: CASSYGGTGYGYTF
cdr3_nt: TGTGCCAGCAGCTACGGCGGGACAGGGTATGGCTACACCTTC

clone_size: -
j_call: TRBJ2-3
d_call: -
v_call: TRBV6-1
cdr3_aa: CASSEPVLDTQYF
cdr3_nt: TGTGCCAGCAGTGAACCCGTCTTAGATACGCAGTATTTT

clone_size: -
j_call: TRBJ1-1
d_call: -
v_call: TRBV5-1
cdr3_aa: CASSPYGTEAFF
cdr3_nt: TGCGCCAGCAGCCCCTATGGCACTGAAGCTTTCTTT

clone_size: many
j_call: TRBJ1-5
d_call: -
v_call: TRBV24-1
cdr3_aa: CATSDPGNQPQHF
cdr3_nt: TGTGCCACCAGTGACCCTGGCAATCAGCCCCAGCATTTT

clone_size: once
j_call: TRBJ1-2
d_call: TRBD1
v_call: TRBV5-4
cdr3_aa: CASRLQGLGGYTF
cdr3_nt: TGTGCCAGCAGATTACAGGGGTTGGGTGGCTACACCTTC

clone_size: -
j_call: TRBJ2-6
d_call: -
v_call: TRBV28
cdr3_aa: CASSFGGFSGANVLTF
cdr3_nt: TGTGCCAGCAGTTTCGGGGGTTTCTCTGGGGCCAACGTCCTGACTTTC

clone_size: -
j_call: TRBJ2-2
d_call: -
v_call: TRBV5-4
cdr3_aa: CASSLITGNTGELFF
cdr3_nt: TGTGCCAGCAGCTTAATAACAGGGAACACCGGGGAGCTGTTTTTT

clone_size: -
j_call: TRBJ2-2
d_call: TRBD2
v_call: TRBV5-1
cdr3_aa: CASSLNPISGGREDAGELFF
cdr3_nt: TGCGCCAGCAGCCTCAATCCTATTAGCGGGGGGCGTGAAGATGCCGGGGAGCTGTTTTTT

clone_size: -
j_call: TRBJ1-2
d_call: -
v_call: TRBV6-5
cdr3_aa: CASRQGRGYTF
cdr3_nt: TGTGCCAGCAGGCAGGGCAGGGGCTACACCTTC

clone_size: -
j_call: TRBJ2-7
d_call: -
v_call: TRBV30
cdr3_aa: CAWSKGQSYEQYF
cdr3_nt: TGTGCCTGGAGTAAAGGACAATCCTACGAGCAGTACTTC

clone_size: -
j_call: TRBJ1-4
d_call: -
v_call: TRBV6-5
cdr3_aa: CASSYSGGTNEKLFF
cdr3_nt: TGTGCCAGCAGTTACTCCGGGGGTACTAATGAAAAACTGTTTTTT

clone_size: -
j_call: TRBJ2-3
d_call: -
v_call: TRBV28
cdr3_aa: CPGGLKRGVDTQYF
cdr3_nt: TGTCCAGGGGGCCTTAAGCGGGGAGTAGATACGCAGTATTTT

clone_size: -
j_call: TRBJ1-3
d_call: -
v_call: TRBV2
cdr3_aa: CASSDSLRNTIYF
cdr3_nt: TGTGCCAGCAGTGATAGCTTGCGGAACACCATATATTTT